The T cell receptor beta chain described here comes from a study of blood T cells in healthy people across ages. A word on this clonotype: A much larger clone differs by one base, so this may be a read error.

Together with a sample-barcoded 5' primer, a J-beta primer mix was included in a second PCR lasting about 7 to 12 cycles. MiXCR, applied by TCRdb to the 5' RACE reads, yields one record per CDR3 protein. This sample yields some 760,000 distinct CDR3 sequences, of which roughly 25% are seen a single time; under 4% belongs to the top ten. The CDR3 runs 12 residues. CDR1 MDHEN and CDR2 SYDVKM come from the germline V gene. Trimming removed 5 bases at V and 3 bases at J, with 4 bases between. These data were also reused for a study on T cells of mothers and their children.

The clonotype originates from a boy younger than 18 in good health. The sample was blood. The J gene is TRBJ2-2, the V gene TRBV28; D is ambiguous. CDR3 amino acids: CASSVYTGELFF. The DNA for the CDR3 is TGTGCCAGCAGTGTATACACCGGGGAGCTGTTTTTT.